This T cell receptor (beta chain) was captured by sequencing in a study of T cell responses to AZD1222 COVID-19 vaccine. Points from the study as a whole: Reports indicate that nearly half of spike-specific TCRs are directed at unmutated variant regions.

The CDR3 is 12 residues long. V lost 3 bases and J lost 4, with 6 bases in between. For this clone: The antigen is undetermined.

Clones were read by immunoSEQ multiplex PCR, and TCRdb kept only the in-frame ones, dropping some. The sample has 140,000 or so clones, roughly 88% seen once; the top ten hold roughly 3.8%. The J gene is TRBJ2-5, the V gene TRBV12-3 or TRBV12-4; D call uncertain. The specimen comprised peripheral blood, sampled on day 0 of AZD1222 vaccination. This clonotype originated in an adult in good health. CDR3 residues: CASSFGPETQYF. As DNA, the CDR3 is TGTGCCAGCAGTTTCGGTCCAGAGACCCAGTACTTC.